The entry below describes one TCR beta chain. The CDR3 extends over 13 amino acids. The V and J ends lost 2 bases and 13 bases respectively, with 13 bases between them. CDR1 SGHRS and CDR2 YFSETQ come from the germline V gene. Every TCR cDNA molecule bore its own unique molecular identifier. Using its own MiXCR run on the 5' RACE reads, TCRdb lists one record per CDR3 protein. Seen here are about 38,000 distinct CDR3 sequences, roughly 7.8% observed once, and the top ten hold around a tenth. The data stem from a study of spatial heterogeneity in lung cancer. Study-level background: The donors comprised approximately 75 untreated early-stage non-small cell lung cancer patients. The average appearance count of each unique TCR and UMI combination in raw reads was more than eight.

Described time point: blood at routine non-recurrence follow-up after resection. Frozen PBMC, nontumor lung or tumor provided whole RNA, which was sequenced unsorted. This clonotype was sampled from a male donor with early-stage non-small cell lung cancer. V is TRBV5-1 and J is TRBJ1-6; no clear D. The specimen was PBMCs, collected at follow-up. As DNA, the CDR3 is TGCGCCAGCAGCTTCGGAGATCTGAGGCCCCTCCACTTT. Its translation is CASSFGDLRPLHF.